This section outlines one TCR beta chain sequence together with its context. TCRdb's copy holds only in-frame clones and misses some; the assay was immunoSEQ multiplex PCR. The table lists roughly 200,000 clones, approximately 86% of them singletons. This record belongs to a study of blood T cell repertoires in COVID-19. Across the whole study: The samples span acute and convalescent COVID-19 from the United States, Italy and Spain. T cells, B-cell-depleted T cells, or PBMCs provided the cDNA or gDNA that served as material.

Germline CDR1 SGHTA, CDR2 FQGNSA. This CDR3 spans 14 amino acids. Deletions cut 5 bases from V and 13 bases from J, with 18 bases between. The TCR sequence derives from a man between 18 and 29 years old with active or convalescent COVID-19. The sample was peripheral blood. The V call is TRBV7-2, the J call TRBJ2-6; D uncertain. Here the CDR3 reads CASSPVMGLRVLTF. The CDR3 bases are TGTGCCAGCAGCCCGGTGATGGGCCTACGGGTCCTGACTTTC.